A single T cell receptor beta chain is shown here with its context. Its antigen is not identified. As for treatment: oral pan-JAK inhibitor, 5-10 mg twice daily. PBMC-derived CD4+ and CD8+ T cells were sorted. The record originates from a study of CD8+ T cells in alopecia areata. General study findings and limits: The study also sequences resident alphabeta T cells of normal skin in scalp samples. Many expanded lesional clones persisted in scalp and blood during tofacitinib treatment. Relative to normal scalp, lesional scalp, especially alopecia totalis/universalis, showed higher clonality.

RNA, once extracted, was reverse transcribed into cDNA for use as the sequencing template. Here immunoSEQ multiplex PCR was the method, and the copy in TCRdb shows in-frame clones only, minus some. The sample has about 140,000 clones; around 83% are singletons. The receptor's source is a human donor with alopecia areata. The sequences come from CD8+ T cells sorted from blood, collected at week 4, from a patient treated with tofacitinib.

The CDR3 protein is CASSVGFGGSMDEQFF. The CDR3 nucleotides read TGTGCCAGCAGCGTAGGTTTCGGCGGGAGTATGGATGAGCAGTTCTTC. The gene calls are TRBV9 and TRBJ2-1; TRBD2 matches 7 bases. In germline, CDR1 is SGDLS, CDR2 YYNGEE. V was clipped by 0 bases and J by 8 bases; unmatched bases: 11. The CDR3 is 16 residues long.